Listed below are T cell receptor beta chains from one sample, sequenced in a study of identical twins. MiXCR was run by TCRdb on the 5' RACE reads, yielding one entry per CDR3 protein. The table has approximately 530,000 distinct CDR3 sequences, around 24% seen once. Another study also made use of these data, one on yellow fever vaccine responses in identical twins.

The specimen was CD4+ T cells sorted from blood. Source of these receptors: a woman under 30 in good health. The CDR3 runs from the conserved cysteine through the conserved F or W. Each record gives: V gene, D gene, J gene, clone size, CDR3 protein, CDR3 DNA. A D gene is named only where the DNA matches it firmly. Not every row has a clone size; where given, it reads once, few, many or a size class.

v_call: TRBV3-1
d_call: -
j_call: TRBJ2-7
clone_size: few
cdr3_aa: CASSQGLEGGWIVYEQYF
cdr3_nt: TGTGCCAGCAGCCAAGGTTTAGAGGGCGGATGGATCGTCTACGAGCAGTACTTC

v_call: TRBV27
d_call: -
j_call: TRBJ2-3
clone_size: -
cdr3_aa: CASSDGGSSTDTQYF
cdr3_nt: TGTGCCAGCAGTGACGGGGGTTCTAGCACAGATACGCAGTATTTT

v_call: TRBV2
d_call: -
j_call: TRBJ1-2
clone_size: many
cdr3_aa: CASTLTGTYGYTF
cdr3_nt: TGTGCCAGCACCCTTACAGGGACTTATGGCTACACCTTC

v_call: TRBV6-5
d_call: TRBD1
j_call: TRBJ1-1
clone_size: few
cdr3_aa: CASSYGVPGGWSTEAFF
cdr3_nt: TGTGCCAGCAGTTACGGTGTGCCAGGGGGCTGGTCTACTGAAGCTTTCTTT

v_call: TRBV4-1
d_call: TRBD2
j_call: TRBJ2-2
clone_size: few
cdr3_aa: CASSQRLAENTGELFF
cdr3_nt: TGCGCCAGCAGCCAGAGACTAGCGGAGAACACCGGGGAGCTGTTTTTT

v_call: TRBV18
d_call: TRBD1
j_call: TRBJ2-7
clone_size: -
cdr3_aa: CASSRSWDRVTYEQYF
cdr3_nt: TGTGCCAGCTCCCGATCTTGGGACAGGGTTACCTACGAGCAGTACTTC

v_call: TRBV20-1
d_call: -
j_call: TRBJ2-5
clone_size: few
cdr3_aa: CSASRSQETQYF
cdr3_nt: TGCAGTGCTAGCCGATCCCAAGAGACCCAGTACTTC

v_call: TRBV7-6
d_call: -
j_call: TRBJ1-5
clone_size: few
cdr3_aa: CASSLEVRGRQPQHF
cdr3_nt: TGTGCCAGCAGCTTAGAGGTCAGGGGACGGCAGCCCCAGCATTTT

v_call: TRBV4-2
d_call: TRBD1
j_call: TRBJ1-3
clone_size: -
cdr3_aa: CASSHSQGEAGNTIYF
cdr3_nt: TGTGCCAGCAGCCACTCACAGGGGGAAGCAGGAAACACCATATATTTT

v_call: TRBV20-1
d_call: -
j_call: TRBJ2-5
clone_size: few
cdr3_aa: CSAGEGGQYQETQYF
cdr3_nt: TGCAGTGCGGGGGAGGGCGGACAGTACCAAGAGACCCAGTACTTC

v_call: TRBV24-1
d_call: -
j_call: TRBJ2-3
clone_size: few
cdr3_aa: CATSAPGGQLGTDTQYF
cdr3_nt: TGTGCCACCAGTGCCCCGGGGGGACAGCTCGGCACAGATACGCAGTATTTT

v_call: TRBV5-1
d_call: -
j_call: TRBJ2-2
clone_size: few
cdr3_aa: CASSPWGRLTGSTGELFF
cdr3_nt: TGCGCCAGCAGCCCATGGGGTCGGCTAACAGGGTCCACCGGGGAGCTGTTTTTT

v_call: TRBV5-1
d_call: -
j_call: TRBJ2-5
clone_size: once
cdr3_aa: CASSLNPDSRQTQYF
cdr3_nt: TGCGCCAGCAGCCTAAACCCGGACAGCAGACAGACCCAGTACTTC

v_call: TRBV20-1
d_call: -
j_call: TRBJ2-1
clone_size: few
cdr3_aa: CSGGSYNEQFF
cdr3_nt: TGCAGTGGGGGCTCCTACAATGAGCAGTTCTTC

v_call: TRBV10-3
d_call: -
j_call: TRBJ1-2
clone_size: -
cdr3_aa: CAISEGVRDNYGYTF
cdr3_nt: TGTGCCATCAGTGAGGGGGTCAGGGATAACTATGGCTACACCTTC

v_call: TRBV20-1
d_call: TRBD1
j_call: TRBJ1-3
clone_size: -
cdr3_aa: CSARTGDGNTIYF
cdr3_nt: TGCAGTGCCCGGACAGGGGATGGAAACACCATATATTTT

v_call: TRBV5-1
d_call: -
j_call: TRBJ2-7
clone_size: few
cdr3_aa: CASSTGSTTSVYEQYF
cdr3_nt: TGCGCCAGCTCGACAGGGTCCACGACTAGCGTCTACGAGCAGTACTTC

v_call: TRBV5-6
d_call: -
j_call: TRBJ2-1
clone_size: few
cdr3_aa: CASSLRVGYYNEQFF
cdr3_nt: TGTGCCAGCAGCTTAAGGGTAGGGTACTACAATGAGCAGTTCTTC

v_call: TRBV3-1
d_call: TRBD1
j_call: TRBJ2-1
clone_size: -
cdr3_aa: CASRTGGSAGEQFF
cdr3_nt: TGTGCCAGCAGGACAGGGGGATCAGCCGGTGAGCAGTTCTTC

v_call: TRBV20-1
d_call: -
j_call: TRBJ1-4
clone_size: few
cdr3_aa: CSVHDVGVEEKLFF
cdr3_nt: TGCAGTGTCCACGACGTGGGGGTGGAGGAAAAACTGTTTTTT

v_call: TRBV5-1
d_call: TRBD2
j_call: TRBJ2-5
clone_size: -
cdr3_aa: CASSLGVAGFQETQYF
cdr3_nt: TGCGCCAGCAGCTTGGGAGTAGCGGGGTTCCAAGAGACCCAGTACTTC

v_call: TRBV19
d_call: TRBD1
j_call: TRBJ2-2
clone_size: few
cdr3_aa: CASTWDSRTGELFF
cdr3_nt: TGTGCCAGTACCTGGGACAGTCGGACCGGGGAGCTGTTTTTT

v_call: TRBV11-2
d_call: TRBD2
j_call: TRBJ2-5
clone_size: -
cdr3_aa: CASSGGIAGEETQYF
cdr3_nt: TGTGCCAGCAGCGGGGGGATAGCGGGAGAAGAGACCCAGTACTTC

v_call: TRBV25-1
d_call: TRBD2
j_call: TRBJ2-1
clone_size: -
cdr3_aa: CASSDLAGGSYNEQFF
cdr3_nt: TGTGCCAGCAGTGACCTAGCGGGAGGGTCCTACAATGAGCAGTTCTTC

v_call: TRBV2
d_call: TRBD1
j_call: TRBJ2-7
clone_size: few
cdr3_aa: CAGRQGSYEQYF
cdr3_nt: TGTGCCGGTCGACAGGGCTCCTACGAGCAGTACTTC

v_call: TRBV5-1
d_call: -
j_call: TRBJ1-6
clone_size: -
cdr3_aa: CASSQAGTTNSPLHF
cdr3_nt: TGCGCCAGCAGCCAAGCCGGGACGACGAATTCACCCCTCCACTTT

v_call: TRBV7-2
d_call: TRBD2
j_call: TRBJ2-1
clone_size: -
cdr3_aa: CASLNRRGGGYNEQFF
cdr3_nt: TGTGCCAGTCTTAACAGACGGGGGGGCGGCTACAATGAGCAGTTCTTC